The 9 T cell receptor beta chains listed next were all sequenced from one sample in a study of T cells in Graves' hyperthyroidism and ophthalmopathy (dated by TCRdb to the late 2010s). Library preparation employed multiplex PCR. The sample was run on an Illumina HiSeq 2000. The TCR beta CDR3 regions were amplified from the RNA transcripts. A first-round RT-PCR of the TCR CDR3 used the HTBI primer set with the Qiagen OneStep RT-PCR kit. The public sequencing data were trimmed at Q25 with fastp and processed into clonotypes with MiXCR by TCRdb, which kept only in-frame beta chains. One record per CDR3 amino acid sequence lists the most common genes and DNA. Present in this sample are over 250,000 distinct CDR3 sequences, roughly 15% of which were seen just once. The ten largest clonotypes hold approximately 35% of the sample. The material sequenced was blood. The receptors originated from a woman aged 35 to 49 with Graves' ophthalmopathy.

This clonotype was observed a handful of times. V is TRBV18 and J is TRBJ2-3; D possibly corresponds to TRBD2 (5 bases). From germline, CDR1 is KGHSH and CDR2 LQKENI. CDR3 size: 16 residues. The V end lost 3 bases, the J end lost 5 bases, and 18 bases lay between the germline ends. CDR3 coding DNA: TGTGCCAGCTCACCTTCGCTGGAAGGGAGTGGAGATACGCAGTATTTT. Protein: CASSPSLEGSGDTQYF.

The chain carries TRBV19 and TRBJ2-5; D may be TRBD1 or TRBD2 (5 bases each). Deletions cut 5 bases from V and 4 bases from J, with 14 bases between. Per the germline V gene, CDR1 is LNHDA and CDR2 is SQIVND (reference sequence). The CDR3 runs to 14 residues. CDR3 in DNA: TGTGCCAGTAGTGTGGGACCGGGGAGAGAGACCCAGTACTTC. Residues: CASSVGPGRETQYF.

Comments on this clonotype: The junction departs from germline at one end; a sequencing error may be responsible. CDR3 region: CVSSPGGSTGELFF. The CDR3, as DNA: TGTGTCAGCAGTCCCGGCGGGAGTACCGGGGAGCTGTTTTTT. J is TRBJ2-2 and V is TRBV7-9; 7 bases are a match to TRBD2. Germline-derived CDR1 and CDR2 are SEHNR and FQNEAQ (reference sequence). CDR3 length equals 14 residues.

This clonotype was observed many times. The V and J genes are TRBV25-1 and TRBJ1-2; 11 positions match TRBD1. CDR1 and CDR2 (germline): MGHDK, SYGVNS. After removal of 8 bases from V and 2 bases from J, the junction contained 1 base not matched to a gene. The CDR3 length is 13 residues. The DNA of the CDR3 is TGTGCCAGCGGGACAGGGGGGAACTATGGCTACACCTTC. Translated: CASGTGGNYGYTF.

Of note for this clonotype: This may be a read error, as it is one base from a much larger clone. The rearrangement links TRBV6-1 to TRBJ1-5, with a weak D call TRBD1 (5 bases). CDR3 length equals 15 residues. Trimming removed 7 bases from V and 6 bases from J, with 19 bases in between. Germline V gene lookup returns CDR1 MNHNS and CDR2 SASEGT. The CDR3, as DNA: TGTGCCAGCAAATGGGGGGGAGACAGTGCTCAGCCCCAGCATTTT. This gives the protein CASKWGGDSAQPQHF.

The sample holds many counts of this clonotype. The V and J genes are TRBV19 and TRBJ1-2; D not resolved. This CDR3 has 13 residues. Germline V lookup: CDR1 LNHDA, CDR2 SQIVND (reference sequence). The V and J ends lost 3 bases and 3 bases respectively, with 8 bases between them. Here the CDR3 DNA reads TGTGCCAGTAGTATGCAGTTCGACTATGGCTACACCTTC. This gives the protein CASSMQFDYGYTF.

In the case of this clonotype: This sequence may be a read error, since a much larger clone differs from it by one base. J is TRBJ2-5 and V is TRBV12-3 or TRBV12-4; possible D gene TRBD2, 7 bases. Trimming stripped 6 bases from V and 4 bases from J, with 15 bases between. CDR3 length equals 14 residues. The DNA of the CDR3 is TGTGCCAGCAGCTCATTACGGGGGGCAGAGACCCAGTACTTC. Protein: CASSSLRGAETQYF.

At least ten counts were recorded for this clonotype. This chain uses TRBV20-1 with TRBJ2-1, with 7 bases identical to TRBD1. The CDR3 covers 14 residues. Germline CDR1 reads DFQATT; CDR2 reads SNEGSKA (reference sequence). J was trimmed by 8 bases and V by 0 bases; bases with no gene match: 7. CDR3 DNA sequence: TGCAGTGCTAGAGATTTCTTACAGGGGCATGAGCAGTTCTTC. Its translation is CSARDFLQGHEQFF.

The rearrangement uses TRBV20-1 and TRBJ2-4; D is perhaps TRBD1 or TRBD2 (5 bases each). Trimming took off 5 bases at V and 3 bases at J, with 20 bases between the two ends. The CDR3 consists of 16 residues. Germline-derived CDR1 and CDR2 are DFQATT and SNEGSKA (reference sequence). The CDR3 reads CSARVTRDVGKNIQYF. DNA of the CDR3: TGCAGTGCTCGTGTAACCCGGGACGTGGGCAAAAACATTCAGTACTTC.